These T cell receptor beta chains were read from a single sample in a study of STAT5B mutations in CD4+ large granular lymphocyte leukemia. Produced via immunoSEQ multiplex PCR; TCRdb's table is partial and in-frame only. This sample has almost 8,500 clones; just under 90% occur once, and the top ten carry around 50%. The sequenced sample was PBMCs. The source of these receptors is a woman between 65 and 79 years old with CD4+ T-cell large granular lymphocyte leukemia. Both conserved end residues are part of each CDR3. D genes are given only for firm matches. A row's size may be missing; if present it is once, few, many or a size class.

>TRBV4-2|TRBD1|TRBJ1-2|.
CASSQDWGQNYGYTF
TGTGCCAGCAGCCAAGATTGGGGACAGAACTATGGCTACACCTTC
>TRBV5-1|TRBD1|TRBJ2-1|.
CASSTGTGEYNEQFF
TGCGCCAGCAGCACCGGGACAGGGGAATACAATGAGCAGTTCTTC
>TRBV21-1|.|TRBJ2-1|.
CASSEQRGASYNEQFF
TGTGCCAGCAGCGAGCAGCGGGGGGCCTCCTACAATGAGCAGTTCTTC
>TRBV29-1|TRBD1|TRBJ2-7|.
CSVAPGTGGNYEQYF
TGCAGCGTCGCGCCGGGGACAGGGGGGAATTACGAGCAGTACTTC
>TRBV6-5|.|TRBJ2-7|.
CASSPNPSGEQYF
TGTGCCAGCAGCCCTAATCCCTCGGGGGAGCAGTACTTC
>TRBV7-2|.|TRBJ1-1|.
CASSLGVYSHEAFF
TGTGCCAGCAGCTTAGGAGTATACAGCCATGAAGCTTTCTTT
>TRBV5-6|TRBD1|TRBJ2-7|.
CASSPGLGQGEQYF
TGTGCCAGCAGCCCAGGACTCGGACAGGGCGAGCAGTACTTC
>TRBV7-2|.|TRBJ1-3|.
CASSRTNGNTIYF
TGTGCCAGCAGCCGGACCAATGGAAACACCATATATTTT
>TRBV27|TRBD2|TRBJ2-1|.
CASSLRTPGLAGGGSYNEQFF
TGTGCCAGCAGTTTGCGAACCCCGGGACTAGCGGGGGGGGGCTCCTACAATGAGCAGTTCTTC
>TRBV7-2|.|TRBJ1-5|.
CASSLNPTGQPQHF
TGTGCCAGCAGCTTAAACCCTACGGGTCAGCCCCAGCATTTT
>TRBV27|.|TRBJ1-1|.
CASSLDLYRNTEAFF
TGTGCCAGCAGTTTAGATTTGTACAGGAACACTGAAGCTTTCTTT
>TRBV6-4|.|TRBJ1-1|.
CASSLQVNTEAFF
TGTGCCAGCAGTTTACAGGTGAACACTGAAGCTTTCTTT
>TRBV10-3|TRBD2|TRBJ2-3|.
CAISDPSGGATDTQYF
TGTGCCATCAGTGACCCTAGCGGGGGGGCAACAGATACGCAGTATTTT
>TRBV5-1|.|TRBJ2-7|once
CASRLTGSSYEQYF
TGCGCCAGCAGACTAACAGGGAGCTCCTACGAGCAGTACTTC
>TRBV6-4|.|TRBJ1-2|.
CAGSCLFYGYTF
TGTGCCGGATCCTGCTTGTTCTATGGCTACACCTTC
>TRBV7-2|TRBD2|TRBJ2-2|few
CASSPPGRTGELFF
TGTGCCAGCAGCCCCCCCGGGAGGACCGGGGAGCTGTTTTTT
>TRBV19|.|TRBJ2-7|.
CASSITGSTYEQYF
TGTGCCAGTAGTATAACGGGGTCGACCTACGAGCAGTACTTC